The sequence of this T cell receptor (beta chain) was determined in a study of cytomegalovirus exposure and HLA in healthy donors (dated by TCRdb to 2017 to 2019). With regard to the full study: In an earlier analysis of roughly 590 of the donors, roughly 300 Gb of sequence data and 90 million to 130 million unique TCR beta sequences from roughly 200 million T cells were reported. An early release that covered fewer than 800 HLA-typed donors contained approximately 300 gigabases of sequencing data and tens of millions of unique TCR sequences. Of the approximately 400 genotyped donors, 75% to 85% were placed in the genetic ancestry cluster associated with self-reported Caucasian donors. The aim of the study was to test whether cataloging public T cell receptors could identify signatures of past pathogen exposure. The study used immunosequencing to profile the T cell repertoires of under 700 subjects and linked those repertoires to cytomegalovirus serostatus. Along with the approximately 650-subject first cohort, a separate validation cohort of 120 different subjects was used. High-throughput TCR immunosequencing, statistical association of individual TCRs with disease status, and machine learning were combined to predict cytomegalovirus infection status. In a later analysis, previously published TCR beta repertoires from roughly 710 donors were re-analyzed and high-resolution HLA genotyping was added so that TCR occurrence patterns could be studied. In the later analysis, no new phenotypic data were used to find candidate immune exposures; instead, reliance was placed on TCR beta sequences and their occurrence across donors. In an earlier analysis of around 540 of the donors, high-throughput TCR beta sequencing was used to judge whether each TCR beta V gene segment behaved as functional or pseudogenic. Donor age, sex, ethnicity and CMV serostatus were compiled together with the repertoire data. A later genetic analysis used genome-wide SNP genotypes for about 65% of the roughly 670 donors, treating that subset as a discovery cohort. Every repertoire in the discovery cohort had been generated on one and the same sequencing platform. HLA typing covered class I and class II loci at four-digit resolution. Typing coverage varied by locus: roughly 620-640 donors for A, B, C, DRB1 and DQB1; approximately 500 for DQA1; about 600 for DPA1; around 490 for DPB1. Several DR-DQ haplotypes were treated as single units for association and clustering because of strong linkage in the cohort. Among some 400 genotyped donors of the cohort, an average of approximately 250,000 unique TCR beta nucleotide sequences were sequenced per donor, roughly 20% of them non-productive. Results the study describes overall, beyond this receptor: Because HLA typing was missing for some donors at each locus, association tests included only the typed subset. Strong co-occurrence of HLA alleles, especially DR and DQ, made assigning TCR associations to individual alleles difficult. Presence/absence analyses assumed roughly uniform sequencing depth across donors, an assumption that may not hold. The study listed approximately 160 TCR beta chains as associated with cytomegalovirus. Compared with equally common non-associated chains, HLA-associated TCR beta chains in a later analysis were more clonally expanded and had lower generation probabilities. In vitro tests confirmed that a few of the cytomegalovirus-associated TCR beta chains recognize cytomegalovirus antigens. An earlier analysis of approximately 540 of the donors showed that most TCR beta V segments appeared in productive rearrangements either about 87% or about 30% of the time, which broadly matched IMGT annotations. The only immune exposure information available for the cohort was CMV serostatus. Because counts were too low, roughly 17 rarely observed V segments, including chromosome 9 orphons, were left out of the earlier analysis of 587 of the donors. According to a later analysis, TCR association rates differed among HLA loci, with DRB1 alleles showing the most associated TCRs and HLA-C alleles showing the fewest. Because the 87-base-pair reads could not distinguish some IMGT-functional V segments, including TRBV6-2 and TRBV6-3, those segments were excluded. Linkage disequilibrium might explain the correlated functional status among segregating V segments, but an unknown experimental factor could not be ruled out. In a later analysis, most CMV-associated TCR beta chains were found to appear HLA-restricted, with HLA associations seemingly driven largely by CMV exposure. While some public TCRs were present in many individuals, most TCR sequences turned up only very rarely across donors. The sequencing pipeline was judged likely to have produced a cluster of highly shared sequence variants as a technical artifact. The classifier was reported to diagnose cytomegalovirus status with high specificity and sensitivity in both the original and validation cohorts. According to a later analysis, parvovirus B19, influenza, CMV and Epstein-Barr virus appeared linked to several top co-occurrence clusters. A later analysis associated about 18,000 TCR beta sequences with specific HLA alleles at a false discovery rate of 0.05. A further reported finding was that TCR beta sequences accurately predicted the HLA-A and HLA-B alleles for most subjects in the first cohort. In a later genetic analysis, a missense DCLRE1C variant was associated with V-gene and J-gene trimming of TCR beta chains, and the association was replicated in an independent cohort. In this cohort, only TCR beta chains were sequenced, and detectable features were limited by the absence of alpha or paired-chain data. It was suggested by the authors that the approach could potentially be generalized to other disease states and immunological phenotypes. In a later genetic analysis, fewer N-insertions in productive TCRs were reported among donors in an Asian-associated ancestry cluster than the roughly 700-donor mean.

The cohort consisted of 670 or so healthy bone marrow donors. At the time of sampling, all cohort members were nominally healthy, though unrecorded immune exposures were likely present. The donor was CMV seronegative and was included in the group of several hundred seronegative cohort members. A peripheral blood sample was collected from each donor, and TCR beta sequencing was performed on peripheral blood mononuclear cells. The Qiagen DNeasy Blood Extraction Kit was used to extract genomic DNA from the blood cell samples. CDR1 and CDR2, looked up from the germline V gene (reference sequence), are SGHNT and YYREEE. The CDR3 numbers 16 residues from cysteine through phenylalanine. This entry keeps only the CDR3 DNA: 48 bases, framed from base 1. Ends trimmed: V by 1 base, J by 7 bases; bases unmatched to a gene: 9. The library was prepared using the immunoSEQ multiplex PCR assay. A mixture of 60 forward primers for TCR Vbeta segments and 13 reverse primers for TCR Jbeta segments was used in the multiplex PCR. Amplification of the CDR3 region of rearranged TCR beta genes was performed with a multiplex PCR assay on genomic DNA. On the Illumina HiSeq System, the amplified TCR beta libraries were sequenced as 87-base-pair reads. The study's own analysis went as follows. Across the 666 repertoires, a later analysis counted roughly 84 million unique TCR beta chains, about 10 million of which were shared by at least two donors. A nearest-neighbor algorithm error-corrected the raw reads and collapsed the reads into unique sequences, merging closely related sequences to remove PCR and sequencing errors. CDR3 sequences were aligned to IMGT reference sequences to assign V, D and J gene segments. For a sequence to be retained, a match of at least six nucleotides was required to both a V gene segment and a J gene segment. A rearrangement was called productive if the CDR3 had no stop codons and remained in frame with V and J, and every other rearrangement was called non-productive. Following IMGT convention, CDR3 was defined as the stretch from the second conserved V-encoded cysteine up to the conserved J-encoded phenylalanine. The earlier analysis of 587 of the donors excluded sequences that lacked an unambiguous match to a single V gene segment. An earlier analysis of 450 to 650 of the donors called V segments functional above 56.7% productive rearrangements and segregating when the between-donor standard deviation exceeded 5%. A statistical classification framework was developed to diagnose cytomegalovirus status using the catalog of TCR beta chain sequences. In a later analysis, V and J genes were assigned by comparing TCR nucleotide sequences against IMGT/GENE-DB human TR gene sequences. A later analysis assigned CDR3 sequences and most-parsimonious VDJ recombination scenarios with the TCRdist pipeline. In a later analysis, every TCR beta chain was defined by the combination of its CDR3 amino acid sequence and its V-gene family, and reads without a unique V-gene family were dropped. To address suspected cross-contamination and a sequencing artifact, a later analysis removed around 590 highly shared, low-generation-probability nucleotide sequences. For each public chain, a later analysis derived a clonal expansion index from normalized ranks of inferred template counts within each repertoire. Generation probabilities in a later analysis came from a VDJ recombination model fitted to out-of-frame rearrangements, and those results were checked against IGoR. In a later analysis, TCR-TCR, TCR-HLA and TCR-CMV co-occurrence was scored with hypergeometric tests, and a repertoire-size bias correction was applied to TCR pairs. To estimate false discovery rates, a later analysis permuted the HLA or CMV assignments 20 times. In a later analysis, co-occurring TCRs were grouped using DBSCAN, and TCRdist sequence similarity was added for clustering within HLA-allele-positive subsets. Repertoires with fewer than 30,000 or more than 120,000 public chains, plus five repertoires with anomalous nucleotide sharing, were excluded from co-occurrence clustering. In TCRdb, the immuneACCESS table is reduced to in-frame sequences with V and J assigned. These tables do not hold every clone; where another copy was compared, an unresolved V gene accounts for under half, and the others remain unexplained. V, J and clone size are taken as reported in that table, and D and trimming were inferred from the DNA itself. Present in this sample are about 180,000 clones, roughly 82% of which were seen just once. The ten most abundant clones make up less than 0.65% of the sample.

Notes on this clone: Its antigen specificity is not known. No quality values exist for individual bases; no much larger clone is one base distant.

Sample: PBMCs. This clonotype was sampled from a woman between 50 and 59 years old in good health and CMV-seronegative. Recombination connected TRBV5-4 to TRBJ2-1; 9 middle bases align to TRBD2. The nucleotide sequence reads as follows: TGTGCCAGCAGCTTGCCTCTAGCGGGAAAAAGGAATGAGCAGTTCTTC. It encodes CASSLPLAGKRNEQFF.